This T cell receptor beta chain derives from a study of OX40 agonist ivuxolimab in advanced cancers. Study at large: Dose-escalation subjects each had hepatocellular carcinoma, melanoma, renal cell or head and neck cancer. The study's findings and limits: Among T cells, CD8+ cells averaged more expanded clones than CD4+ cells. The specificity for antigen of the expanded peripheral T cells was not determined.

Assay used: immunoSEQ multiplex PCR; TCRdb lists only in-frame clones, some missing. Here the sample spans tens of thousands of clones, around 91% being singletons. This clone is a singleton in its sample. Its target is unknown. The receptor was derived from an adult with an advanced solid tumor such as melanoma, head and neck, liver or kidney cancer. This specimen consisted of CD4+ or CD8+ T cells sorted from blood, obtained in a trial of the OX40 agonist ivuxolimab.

CDR3 coding DNA: TGTGCCAGCAGGAAGGGGTCGGGGCAGACCGGGGAGCTGTTTTTT. Amino acids: CASRKGSGQTGELFF. The chain carries TRBV25-1 and TRBJ2-2; D is tentatively TRBD1 or TRBD2 (5 bases each). Germline loops: CDR1 MGHDK, CDR2 SYGVNS. The CDR3 consists of 15 residues. V lost 6 bases and J lost 5, with 16 bases in between.